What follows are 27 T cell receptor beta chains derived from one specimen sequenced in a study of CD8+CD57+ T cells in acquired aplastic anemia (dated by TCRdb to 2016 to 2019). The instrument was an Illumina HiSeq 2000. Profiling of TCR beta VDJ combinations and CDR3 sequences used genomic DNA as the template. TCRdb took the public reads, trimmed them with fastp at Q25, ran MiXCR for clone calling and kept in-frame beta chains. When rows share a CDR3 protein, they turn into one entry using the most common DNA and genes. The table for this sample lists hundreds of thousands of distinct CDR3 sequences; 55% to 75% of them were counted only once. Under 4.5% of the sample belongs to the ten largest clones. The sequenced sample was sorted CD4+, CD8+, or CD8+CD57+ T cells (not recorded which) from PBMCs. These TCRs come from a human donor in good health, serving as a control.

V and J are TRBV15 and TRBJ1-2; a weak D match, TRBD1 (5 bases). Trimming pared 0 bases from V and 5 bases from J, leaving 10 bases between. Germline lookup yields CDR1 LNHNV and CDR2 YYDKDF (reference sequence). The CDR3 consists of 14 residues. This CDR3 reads CATSRDGRVYGYTF. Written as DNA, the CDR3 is TGTGCCACCAGCAGAGATGGCAGGGTTTATGGCTACACCTTC.

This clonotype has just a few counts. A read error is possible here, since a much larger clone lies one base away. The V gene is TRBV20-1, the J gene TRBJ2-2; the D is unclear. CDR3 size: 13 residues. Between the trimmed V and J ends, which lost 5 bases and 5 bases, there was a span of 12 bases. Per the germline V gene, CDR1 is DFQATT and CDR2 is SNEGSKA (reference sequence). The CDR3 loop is CSAGVLKTGELFF. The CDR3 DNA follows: TGCAGTGCTGGAGTACTAAAAACCGGGGAGCTGTTTTTT.

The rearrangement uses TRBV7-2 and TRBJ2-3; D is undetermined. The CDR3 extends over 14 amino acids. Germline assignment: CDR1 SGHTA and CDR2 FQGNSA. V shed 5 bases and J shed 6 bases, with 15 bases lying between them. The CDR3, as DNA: TGTGCCAGCAGCCCTGCTCTCGCAGACGATACGCAGTATTTT. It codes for CASSPALADDTQYF.

The CDR3 coding sequence is TGCAGTGCTAGAGTTGGTAGCAGGGGGTCTGGGACAGGGGTCACAGATACGCAGTATTTT. This gives the protein CSARVGSRGSGTGVTDTQYF. The chain has TRBV20-1 and TRBJ2-3; 10 bases are a match to TRBD1. The CDR3 contains 20 residues. With V trimmed by 1 base and J by 2 bases, 18 bases remained unmatched. Germline assignment: CDR1 DFQATT and CDR2 SNEGSKA (reference sequence).

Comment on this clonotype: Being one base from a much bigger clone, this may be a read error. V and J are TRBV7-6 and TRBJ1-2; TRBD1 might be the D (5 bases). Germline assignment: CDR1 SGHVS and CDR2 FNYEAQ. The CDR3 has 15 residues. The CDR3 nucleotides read TGTGCCAGCAGCCCAACCGGGACCCCGGAGGGTGGCTGCACCTTC. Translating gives CASSPTGTPEGGCTF.

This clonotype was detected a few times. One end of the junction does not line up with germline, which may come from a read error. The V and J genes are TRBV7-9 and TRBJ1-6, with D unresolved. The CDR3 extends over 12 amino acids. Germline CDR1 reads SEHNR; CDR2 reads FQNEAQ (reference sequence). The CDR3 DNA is TGTGCCAGCAGCTCCTATAATCCACCCCTCCACTTT. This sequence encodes CASSSYNPPLHF.

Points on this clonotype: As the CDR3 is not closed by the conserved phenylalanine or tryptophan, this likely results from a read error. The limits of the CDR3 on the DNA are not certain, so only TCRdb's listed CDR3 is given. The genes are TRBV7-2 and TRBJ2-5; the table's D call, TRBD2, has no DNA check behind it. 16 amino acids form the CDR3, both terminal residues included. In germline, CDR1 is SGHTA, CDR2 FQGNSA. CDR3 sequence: CASSLEGLNSPLHFGN.

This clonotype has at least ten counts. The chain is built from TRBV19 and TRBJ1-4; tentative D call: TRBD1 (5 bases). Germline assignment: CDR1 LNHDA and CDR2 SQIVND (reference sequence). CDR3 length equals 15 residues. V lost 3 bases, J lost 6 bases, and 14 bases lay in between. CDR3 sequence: CASSIISGSDEKLFF. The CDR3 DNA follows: TGTGCCAGTAGTATTATATCAGGGTCGGATGAAAAACTGTTTTTT.

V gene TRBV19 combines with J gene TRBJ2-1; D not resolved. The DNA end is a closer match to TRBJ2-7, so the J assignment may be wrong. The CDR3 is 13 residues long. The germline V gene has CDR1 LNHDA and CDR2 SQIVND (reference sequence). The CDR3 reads CASSSPIPRVQYF. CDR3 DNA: TGTGCCAGTAGTAGCCCGATTCCAAGGGTGCAGTACTTC.

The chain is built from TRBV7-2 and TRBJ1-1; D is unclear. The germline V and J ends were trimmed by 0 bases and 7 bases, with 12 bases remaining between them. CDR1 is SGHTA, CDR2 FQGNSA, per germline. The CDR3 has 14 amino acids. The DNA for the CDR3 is TGTGCCAGCAGCTTAGCCGGCCACGCTGGTGAAGCTTTCTTT. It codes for CASSLAGHAGEAFF.

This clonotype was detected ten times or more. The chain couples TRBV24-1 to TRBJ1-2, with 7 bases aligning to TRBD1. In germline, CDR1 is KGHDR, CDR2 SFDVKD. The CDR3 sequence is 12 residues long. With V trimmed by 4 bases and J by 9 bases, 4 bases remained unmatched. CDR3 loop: CATSDSTGSYTF. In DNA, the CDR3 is TGTGCCACCAGTGACTCGACAGGGAGCTACACCTTC.

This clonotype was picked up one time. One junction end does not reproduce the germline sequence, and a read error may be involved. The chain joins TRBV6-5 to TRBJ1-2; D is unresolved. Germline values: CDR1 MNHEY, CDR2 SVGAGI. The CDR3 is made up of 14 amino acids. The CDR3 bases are TGTGCCACCAGTTACTTGCTTGACGCAGATGGCTACACCTTC. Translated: CATSYLLDADGYTF.

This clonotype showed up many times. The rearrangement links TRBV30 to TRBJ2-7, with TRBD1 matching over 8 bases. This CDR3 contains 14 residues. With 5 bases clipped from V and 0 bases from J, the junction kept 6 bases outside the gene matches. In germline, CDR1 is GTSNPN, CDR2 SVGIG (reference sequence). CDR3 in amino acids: CAWAGGPSSYEQYF. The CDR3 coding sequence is TGTGCCTGGGCAGGGGGCCCGAGCTCCTACGAGCAGTACTTC.

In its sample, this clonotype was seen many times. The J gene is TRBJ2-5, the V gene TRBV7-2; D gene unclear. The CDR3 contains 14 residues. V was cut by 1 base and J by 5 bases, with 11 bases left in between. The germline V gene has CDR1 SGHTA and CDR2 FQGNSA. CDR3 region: CASSLGRSRETQYF. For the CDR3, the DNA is TGTGCCAGCAGCTTAGGAAGGTCCAGGGAGACCCAGTACTTC. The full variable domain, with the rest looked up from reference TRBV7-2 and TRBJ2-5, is GAGVSQSPSNKVTEKGKDVELRCDPISGHTALYWYRQSLGQGLEFLIYFQGNSAPDKSGLPSDRFSAERTGGSVSTLTIQRTQQEDSAVYLCASSLGRSRETQYFGPGTRLLVL.

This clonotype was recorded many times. The CDR3 here is CSARFATNEKLFF. The DNA of the CDR3 is TGCAGTGCTAGGTTCGCAACTAATGAAAAACTGTTTTTT. This rearrangement joins TRBV20-1 to TRBJ1-4; D is unclear. Trimming shortened V by 3 bases and J by 0 bases, and 5 bases separated the two germline ends. CDR3 length: 13 amino acids. Per germline, CDR1 DFQATT and CDR2 SNEGSKA (reference sequence).

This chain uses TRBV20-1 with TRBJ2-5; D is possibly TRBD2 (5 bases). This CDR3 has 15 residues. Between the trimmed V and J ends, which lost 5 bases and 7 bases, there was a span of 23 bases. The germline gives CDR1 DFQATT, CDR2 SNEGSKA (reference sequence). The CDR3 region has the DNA TGCAGTGCTGCCAGCGGAGCGGACCACCAATTGACCCAGTACTTC. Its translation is CSAASGADHQLTQYF.

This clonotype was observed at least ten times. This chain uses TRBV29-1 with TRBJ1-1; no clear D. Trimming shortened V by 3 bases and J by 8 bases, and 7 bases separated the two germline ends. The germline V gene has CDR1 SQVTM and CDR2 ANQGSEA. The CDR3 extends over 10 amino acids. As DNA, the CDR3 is TGCAGCGTTGAGGAAGGGGAAGCTTTCTTT. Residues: CSVEEGEAFF.

The DNA for the CDR3 is TGTGCCAGCAGCATCACTACGGGCCCTGGCCATGAGCAGCATTTT. It yields the protein CASSITTGPGHEQHF. The chain is built from TRBV7-8 and TRBJ1-5; D unresolved. Trimming cost V 5 bases and J 13 bases, with 24 bases left between them. Germline V gene data show CDR1 as SGHVS and CDR2 as FQNEAQ. The CDR3 covers 15 residues.

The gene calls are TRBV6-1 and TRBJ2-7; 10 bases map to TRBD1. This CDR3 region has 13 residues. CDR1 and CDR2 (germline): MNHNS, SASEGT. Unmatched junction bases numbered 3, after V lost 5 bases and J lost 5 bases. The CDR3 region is CASSTGTGDEQYF. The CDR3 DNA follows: TGTGCCAGCAGTACCGGGACAGGGGACGAGCAGTACTTC.

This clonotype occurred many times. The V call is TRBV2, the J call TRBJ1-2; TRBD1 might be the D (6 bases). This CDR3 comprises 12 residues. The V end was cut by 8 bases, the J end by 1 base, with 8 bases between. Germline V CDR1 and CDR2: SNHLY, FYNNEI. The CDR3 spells CASRDNNYGYTF. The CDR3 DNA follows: TGTGCCAGCCGGGACAATAACTATGGCTACACCTTC.

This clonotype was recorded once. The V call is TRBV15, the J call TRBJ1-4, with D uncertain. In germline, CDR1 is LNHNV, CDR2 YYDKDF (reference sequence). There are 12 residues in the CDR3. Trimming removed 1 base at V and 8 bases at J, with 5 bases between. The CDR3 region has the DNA TGTGCCACCAGCAGAGCATACGAAAAACTGTTTTTT. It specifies CATSRAYEKLFF. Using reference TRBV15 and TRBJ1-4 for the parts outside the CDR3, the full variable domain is DAMVIQNPRYQVTQFGKPVTLSCSQTLNHNVMYWYQQKSSQAPKLLFHYYDKDFNNEADTPDNFQSRRPNTSFCFLDIRSPGLGDTAMYLCATSRAYEKLFFGSGTQLSVL.

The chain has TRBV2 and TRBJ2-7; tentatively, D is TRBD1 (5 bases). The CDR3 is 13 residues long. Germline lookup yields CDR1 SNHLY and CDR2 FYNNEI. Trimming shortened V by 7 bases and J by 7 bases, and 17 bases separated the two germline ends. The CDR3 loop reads CASNPQDGNEQYF. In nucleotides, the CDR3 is TGTGCCAGCAATCCACAGGATGGTAATGAGCAGTACTTC.

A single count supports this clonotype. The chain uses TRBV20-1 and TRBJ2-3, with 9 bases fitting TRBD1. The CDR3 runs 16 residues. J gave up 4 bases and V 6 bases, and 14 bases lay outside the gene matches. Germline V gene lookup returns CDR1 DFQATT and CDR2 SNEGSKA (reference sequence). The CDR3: CSATPRDRVIADTQYF. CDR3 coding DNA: TGCAGTGCCACCCCCCGGGACAGGGTTATAGCAGATACGCAGTATTTT.

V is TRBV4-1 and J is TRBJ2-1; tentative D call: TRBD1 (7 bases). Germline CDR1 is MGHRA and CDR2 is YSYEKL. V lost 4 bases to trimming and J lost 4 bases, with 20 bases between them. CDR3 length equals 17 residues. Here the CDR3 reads CASSLKAGGLAYNEQFF. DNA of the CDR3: TGCGCCAGCAGCCTGAAAGCAGGGGGGCTAGCGTACAATGAGCAGTTCTTC.

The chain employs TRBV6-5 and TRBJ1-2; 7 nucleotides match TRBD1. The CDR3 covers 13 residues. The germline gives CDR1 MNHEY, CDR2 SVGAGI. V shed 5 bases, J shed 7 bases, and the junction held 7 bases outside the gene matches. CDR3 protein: CASSDPAGGGYTF. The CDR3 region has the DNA TGTGCCAGCAGTGATCCGGCAGGGGGTGGCTACACCTTC.

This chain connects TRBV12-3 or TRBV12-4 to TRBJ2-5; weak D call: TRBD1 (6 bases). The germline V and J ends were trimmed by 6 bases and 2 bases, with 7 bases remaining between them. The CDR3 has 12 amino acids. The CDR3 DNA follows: TGTGCCAGCAGCCAGGGGCAAGAGACCCAGTACTTC. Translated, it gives CASSQGQETQYF.

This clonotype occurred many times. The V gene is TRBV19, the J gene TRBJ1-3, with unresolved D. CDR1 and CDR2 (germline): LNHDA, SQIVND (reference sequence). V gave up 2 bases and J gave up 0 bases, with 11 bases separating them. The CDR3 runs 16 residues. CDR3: CASSINRASSGNTIYF. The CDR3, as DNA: TGTGCCAGTAGTATAAATCGTGCAAGCTCTGGAAACACCATATATTTT.